This TCR beta chain was recorded in a study of blood T cell repertoires in COVID-19. Produced via immunoSEQ multiplex PCR; TCRdb's table is partial and in-frame only. The data show hundreds of thousands of clones, with about nine tenths seen just once and just under 7% held by the top ten. V lost 5 bases and J lost 4; bases outside the gene matches: 8. The CDR3 covers 14 residues. CDR1 is MGHDK and CDR2 is SYGVNS in the germline V gene. The clonotype was recovered from a woman in her thirties who had recovered from COVID-19. The rearrangement uses TRBV25-1 and TRBJ2-7; 7 bases agree with TRBD1. Sequenced: peripheral blood. This CDR3 is CASSPGQLRYEQYF. The CDR3 DNA sequence: TGTGCCAGCAGTCCGGGACAGCTTCGATACGAGCAGTACTTC.